This TCR beta chain was observed in a study of blood T cell repertoires in COVID-19. At the level of the study: Sample material is recorded as cDNA or gDNA derived from T cells, B-cell-depleted T cells, or PBMCs.

Methods used by the authors: Amplification of reference gene primers was used by the study to estimate nucleated cell counts. Generated by immunoSEQ multiplex PCR, the TCRdb table keeps only in-frame clones and is missing some. From that table come the V and J calls and clone size; the DNA was used to work out D and trimming. This repertoire shows fewer than 40,000 clones, 85% found once; its top ten account for roughly 9.7%. Germline V lookup: CDR1 SEHNR, CDR2 FQNEAQ (reference sequence). This CDR3 is built from 11 residues. The V end was cut by 5 bases, the J end by 8 bases, with 9 bases between. The material sequenced was peripheral blood. This chain links TRBV7-9 with TRBJ1-1; D is unresolved. The clonotype comes from a human donor in a cohort sampled during active COVID-19. CDR3 DNA: TGTGCCAGCAGCACATATTCAGAAGCTTTCTTT. Its translation is CASSTYSEAFF.